Below are 22 T cell receptor beta chains sequenced from a single sample in a study of low-dose radiotherapy and immunotherapy resistance in tumors. TRAV- and TRBV-specific primers primed first-strand cDNA, covering alpha and beta chains. The PCR that amplified TCRs ran for around 20 cycles, relying on a constant-region primer and a V-primer adapter. MiXCR, run by TCRdb on the reads, gives a single entry per CDR3 protein. The sample contains tens of thousands of distinct CDR3 sequences, 15% to 20% of which appear only once. Documented time point: before trial treatment. This specimen was PBMCs, taken before treatment. The receptor source for this set is a male donor with prostate cancer.

In this sample, this clonotype turned up many times. The chain links TRBV7-8 to TRBJ2-1; D is possibly TRBD1 (5 bases). Germline CDR1 is SGHVS and CDR2 is FQNEAQ. V was pared by 5 bases and J by 8 bases, with 19 bases between. The CDR3 totals 15 residues. CDR3 sequence reads: CASSPQGVIIDEQFF. The CDR3 DNA follows: TGTGCCAGCAGCCCCCAGGGTGTAATTATCGATGAGCAGTTCTTC. The complete variable domain, with remaining parts taken from reference TRBV7-8 and TRBJ2-1, reads GAGVSQSPRYKVAKRGQDVALRCDPISGHVSLFWYQQALGQGPEFLTYFQNEAQLDKSGLPSDRFFAERPEGSVSTLKIQRTQQEDSAVYLCASSPQGVIIDEQFFGPGTRLTVL.

This clonotype was detected many times. The CDR3 bases are TGCGCCAGCAGGGGACAGGGGGGAAGTTCACCCCTCCACTTT. It encodes CASRGQGGSSPLHF. V gene TRBV10-2 combines with J gene TRBJ1-6; the match to TRBD1 covers 11 bases. The V gene end was trimmed by 6 bases and the J gene end by 9 bases; junction bases not matched to a gene: 4. Per the germline V gene, CDR1 is WSHSY and CDR2 is SAAADI. The CDR3 sequence is 14 residues long.

The sample holds many counts of this clonotype. J is TRBJ1-6 and V is TRBV7-2; D not resolved. The germline V gene has CDR1 SGHTA and CDR2 FQGNSA. This CDR3 is 14 amino acids long. Trimming stripped 1 base from V and 9 bases from J, with 10 bases between. This chain's CDR3 is CASSLGHAGSPLHF. DNA for the CDR3: TGTGCCAGCAGCTTAGGACACGCAGGTTCACCCCTCCACTTT.

This clonotype has ten or more counts. One end of the junction fails to match germline, which may point to a read error. CDR3 in DNA: TGTGCCAGCACTTTAACAAAGGGTGAGCAGTTCTTC. Translation: CASTLTKGEQFF. This chain uses TRBV28 with TRBJ2-1; no definite D call. In germline, CDR1 is MDHEN, CDR2 SYDVKM. The CDR3 is 12 residues long.

There are a few counts of this clonotype. This chain joins TRBV5-1 and TRBJ1-2; 9 bases fit TRBD1. From germline, CDR1 is SGHRS and CDR2 YFSETQ. CDR3 size: 15 residues. The junction had 14 bases not matched to a gene; V was cut back by 6 bases and J by 8 bases. DNA for the CDR3: TGCGCCAGCACCTCGAGGGGACAGGGAGTTGGCGGCTACACCTTC. Amino acid sequence: CASTSRGQGVGGYTF.

This clonotype has a count of ten or more. The gene calls are TRBV12-3 or TRBV12-4 and TRBJ2-5; 8 positions agree with TRBD2. V lost 1 base, J lost 6 bases, and 7 bases stayed unmatched. The CDR3 covers 15 residues. The DNA for the CDR3 is TGTGCCAGCAGTTTAGGTCGGGGGGGCCCAAAGACCCAGTACTTC. Translating gives CASSLGRGGPKTQYF.

This clonotype was recorded at least ten times. This chain joins TRBV7-8 and TRBJ2-2, with 7 bases lining up with TRBD1. Germline V gives CDR1 SGHVS, CDR2 FQNEAQ. The V gene end was trimmed by 2 bases and the J gene end by 3 bases; junction bases not matched to a gene: 3. The CDR3 totals 15 residues. The CDR3, as DNA: TGTGCCAGCAGCTTATATACAGGGGACACCGGGGAGCTGTTTTTT. Protein product: CASSLYTGDTGELFF.

The table lists this clonotype with many counts. This chain connects TRBV6-1 to TRBJ2-5; 11 bases map to TRBD2. The V gene's germline CDR1 is MNHNS and CDR2 SASEGT. With 1 base clipped from V and 4 bases from J, the junction kept 11 bases outside the gene matches. The CDR3 length is 18 residues. The CDR3 DNA is TGTGCCAGCAGTGAAGAGGGTAGCGGGGGGGCCGACCTAGAGACCCAGTACTTC. This encodes CASSEEGSGGADLETQYF.

A note on this clonotype: This sequence is one base from a far larger clone and is likely a read error. V and J are TRBV6-1 and TRBJ2-7; D gene uncertain. Germline CDR1 MNHNS, CDR2 SASEGT. The CDR3 contains 14 residues. V lost 5 bases to trimming and J lost 7 bases, with 18 bases between them. The CDR3 reads CASSQVQAYNEQYF. CDR3 DNA sequence: TGTGCCAGCAGTCAGGTGCAGGCCTACAATGAGCAGTACTTC.

There are many counts of this clonotype. V is TRBV29-1 and J is TRBJ2-5, with a weak D call TRBD2 (5 bases). The V gene lost 7 bases and the J gene lost 5 bases, with 11 bases spanning the gap. The CDR3 extends over 11 amino acids. In germline, CDR1 is SQVTM, CDR2 ANQGSEA. CDR3 loop: CSGTSGETQYF. CDR3 sequence (DNA): TGCAGCGGTACATCGGGGGAGACCCAGTACTTC.

J is TRBJ2-1 and V is TRBV5-6; D may be TRBD1 or TRBD2 (5 bases each). Germline V gene lookup returns CDR1 SGHDT and CDR2 YYEEEE. The germline V and J ends were trimmed by 5 bases and 8 bases, with 20 bases remaining between them. The CDR3 contains 15 residues. CDR3 region: CASRLAAGTLDEQFF. As DNA, the CDR3 is TGTGCCAGCAGACTTGCGGCAGGGACCTTGGATGAGCAGTTCTTC.

At least ten counts were recorded for this clonotype. The CDR3, as DNA: TGCGCCAGCAGCGACCCAGGATTGCGGGAGACCCAGTACTTC. Residues: CASSDPGLRETQYF. V usage is TRBV10-2 and J usage is TRBJ2-5; unclear D gene. Germline assignment: CDR1 WSHSY and CDR2 SAAADI. The CDR3 covers 14 residues. V lost 6 bases, J lost 5 bases, and 16 bases lay in between.

This clonotype occurred many times. J is TRBJ1-2 and V is TRBV20-1, with D hard to call. Germline CDR1 reads DFQATT; CDR2 reads SNEGSKA (reference sequence). This CDR3 spans 16 amino acids. Deletions cut 2 bases from V and 2 bases from J, with 18 bases between. The CDR3 here is CSARTPRKYHNYGYTF. For the CDR3, the DNA is TGCAGTGCTAGAACCCCCCGGAAGTATCACAACTATGGCTACACCTTC.

This clonotype was found many times. The chain carries TRBV7-8 and TRBJ2-4; no clear D gene. The germline V gene encodes CDR1 SGHVS and CDR2 FQNEAQ. The CDR3 extends over 14 amino acids. Deletions cut 9 bases from V and 0 bases from J, with 12 bases between. CDR3 nucleotides: TGTGCCAGTGCTGGGGATCAAGCCAAAAACATTCAGTACTTC. Translating it yields CASAGDQAKNIQYF.

This clonotype came up many times. CDR3 bases: TGTGCCTGGAGCCCCGGGGGGGGCCTAACAGATACGCAGTATTTT. Translation: CAWSPGGGLTDTQYF. This sequence joins TRBV30 and TRBJ2-3, with TRBD2 matching 8 bases. The CDR3 has 15 residues. Trimming took 3 bases from V and 3 from J; bases not matched to a gene: 8. Germline CDR1 GTSNPN, CDR2 SVGIG (reference sequence).

Comments on this clonotype: No DNA is shown, since the ends of the CDR3 on it are uncertain; the CDR3 is the one TCRdb lists. The gene calls are TRBV19 and TRBJ2-2; the D segment call TRBD2 is taken from the table without a DNA check. Germline values: CDR1 LNHDA, CDR2 SQIVND (reference sequence). Inclusive of both ends, the CDR3 amounts to 19 amino acids. CDR3 loop: CASSIELAGGQGTGELFFF.

There are many counts of this clonotype. The rearrangement links TRBV29-1 to TRBJ2-6, with 9 nucleotides matching TRBD1. CDR3 length equals 14 residues. After removal of 6 bases from V and 0 bases from J, the junction contained 0 bases not matched to a gene. CDR1 and CDR2 (germline): SQVTM, ANQGSEA. The CDR3 sequence is CSVTGGSGANVLTF. Written as DNA, the CDR3 is TGCAGCGTGACAGGGGGCTCTGGGGCCAACGTCCTGACTTTC.

The J gene is TRBJ1-1, the V gene TRBV14; D gene ambiguous. Germline lookup yields CDR1 SGHDN and CDR2 FVKESK. Trimming took off 0 bases at V and 3 bases at J, with 11 bases between the two ends. The CDR3 is 15 amino acids. CDR3 sequence (DNA): TGTGCCAGCAGCCAAGACCCCCGGATGGACACTGAAGCTTTCTTT. Protein product: CASSQDPRMDTEAFF.

This clonotype was seen repeatedly, ten times or more. No DNA is shown, since the ends of the CDR3 on it are uncertain; the CDR3 is the one TCRdb lists. The chain employs TRBV7-5 and TRBJ2-1. TRBV7-5 is a recognized pseudogene. Ends included, the CDR3 has 18 residues. The CDR3 is CISVSEAFCAGLENEQFF.

To note about this clonotype: The junction differs from germline at one of its ends, possibly a read error. This chain joins TRBV10-2 and TRBJ1-6, with D unclear. CDR1 and CDR2 from the germline V gene are WSHSY and SAAADI. The CDR3 has 13 residues. This chain's CDR3 is CASLLGYNSPLHF. In DNA form, the CDR3 reads TGCGCCTCATTACTGGGGTATAATTCTCCCCTCCACTTT.

As to this clonotype: Being one base from a much bigger clone, this may be a read error. The rearrangement joins TRBV20-1 to TRBJ2-5; D perhaps matches TRBD2 (5 bases). The V gene's germline CDR1 is DFQATT and CDR2 SNEGSKA (reference sequence). CDR3 length: 14 amino acids. The germline V and J ends were trimmed by 6 bases and 11 bases, with 25 bases remaining between them. The CDR3 DNA is TGCAGTGCCCACCCCGCGACGGGAAGCAATGAGCAGTACTTC. It yields the protein CSAHPATGSNEQYF.

This clonotype was seen a handful of times. This chain connects TRBV6-2 or TRBV6-3 to TRBJ1-2, with 9 bases fitting TRBD1. The germline CDR1 and CDR2 sequences are MNHEY and SVGEGT. V was pared by 2 bases and J by 6 bases, with 1 base of the junction left unmatched. The CDR3 is made up of 13 amino acids. The CDR3 nucleotides are TGTGCCAGCAGTTACGGGGACAGGGATGGCTACACCTTC. Translating it yields CASSYGDRDGYTF.